A single sample is the source of the 20 T cell receptor beta chains below, sequenced in a study of T cells in Graves' hyperthyroidism and ophthalmopathy. RNA transcripts yielded amplified TCR beta CDR3 regions. With the HTBI primer set, the TCR CDR3 went through a first round of RT-PCR. One entry per CDR3 protein, called by TCRdb with MiXCR from the multiplex PCR reads. The repertoire holds more than 500,000 distinct CDR3 sequences, with about 15% as singletons. Material for sequencing was blood. The receptor source for this set is a woman aged 35 to 49 with Graves' ophthalmopathy.

This clonotype turned up a few times. The chain carries TRBV5-1 and TRBJ2-3, with a weak D call TRBD1 (5 bases). V was clipped by 2 bases and J by 5 bases, with 21 bases between them. The CDR3 length is 17 residues. Germline V CDR1 and CDR2: SGHRS, YFSETQ. CDR3 DNA: TGCGCCAGCAGCTTACGCCCTGGGGCAGGTATGGAAGATACGCAGTATTTT. This encodes CASSLRPGAGMEDTQYF.

This clonotype was seen at least ten times. An end of the junction does not agree with germline; a read error may underlie this. The V and J genes are TRBV7-3 and TRBJ2-7; D possibly corresponds to TRBD2 (6 bases). Germline CDR1 SGHTA, CDR2 FQGTGA. This CDR3 region has 13 residues. The CDR3 DNA reads as TGTGCCAGCAGCCTAACCGGGACTTCAGAGCAGTACTTC. Protein sequence: CASSLTGTSEQYF.

This clonotype was observed many times. V gene TRBV6-1 combines with J gene TRBJ2-7; 7 bases are a match to TRBD2. The V and J ends lost 4 bases and 7 bases, in that order; junction bases with no gene match: 10. Germline V CDR1 and CDR2: MNHNS, SASEGT. This CDR3 spans 14 amino acids. The CDR3 region is CASSVFGGSGEQYF. The CDR3 region has the DNA TGTGCCAGCAGTGTATTTGGCGGGAGTGGTGAGCAGTACTTC.

This clonotype came up many times. This chain joins TRBV11-2 and TRBJ1-2, with a possible D match to TRBD1 (6 bases). Germline V gene data show CDR1 as SGHAT and CDR2 as FQNNGV. CDR3 length: 16 amino acids. Trimming took off 6 bases at V and 2 bases at J, with 19 bases between the two ends. CDR3 sequence reads: CASSLRSTGLNYGYTF. In DNA form, the CDR3 reads TGTGCCAGCAGTCTTAGGTCGACAGGATTAAACTATGGCTACACCTTC.

This clonotype was counted only a few times. V is TRBV28 and J is TRBJ1-1; no firm D call. Germline loops: CDR1 MDHEN, CDR2 SYDVKM. The CDR3 contains 15 residues. V gave up 3 bases and J gave up 3 bases, with 14 bases separating them. Written as DNA, the CDR3 is TGTGCCAGCAGTTTCCTCAACTGGAGGGACACTGAAGCTTTCTTT. Amino acids: CASSFLNWRDTEAFF.

The rearrangement uses TRBV30 and TRBJ1-2; 8 nucleotides match TRBD1. V lost 5 bases, J lost 5 bases, and 7 bases stayed unmatched. Germline assignment: CDR1 GTSNPN and CDR2 SVGIG (reference sequence). CDR3 length: 13 residues. CDR3 DNA sequence: TGTGCCTGGGCTCCCGGGACAGGATATGGCTACACCTTC. This translates into CAWAPGTGYGYTF.

This clonotype was picked up many times. The chain links TRBV15 to TRBJ2-5; D may be TRBD1 (5 bases). The CDR3 has 16 residues. Germline V gene data show CDR1 as LNHNV and CDR2 as YYDKDF (reference sequence). The germline V and J ends were trimmed by 3 bases and 4 bases, with 18 bases remaining between them. CDR3 region: CATSSPSGMGGETQYF. CDR3 coding DNA: TGTGCCACCAGCAGTCCGTCAGGGATGGGTGGAGAGACCCAGTACTTC. The full variable domain, in which reference TRBV15 and TRBJ2-5 provide the parts outside the CDR3, is DAMVIQNPRYQVTQFGKPVTLSCSQTLNHNVMYWYQQKSSQAPKLLFHYYDKDFNNEADTPDNFQSRRPNTSFCFLDIRSPGLGDTAMYLCATSSPSGMGGETQYFGPGTRLLVL.

A note on this clonotype: A much larger clone sits a single nucleotide away, making a read error possible. V is TRBV28 and J is TRBJ2-7, with 7 bases matching TRBD1. The CDR3 length is 14 residues. CDR1 is MDHEN and CDR2 is SYDVKM in the germline V gene. CDR3 amino acids: CAGSTSGQAYEQYF. The CDR3 region has the DNA TGTGCCGGCAGTACCTCCGGACAGGCGTACGAGCAGTACTTC.

The sample holds many counts of this clonotype. The J gene is TRBJ2-5, the V gene TRBV20-1; no clear D. Germline V CDR1 and CDR2: DFQATT, SNEGSKA (reference sequence). With 5 bases removed from V and 0 bases from J, the gap between germline ends came to 10 bases. The CDR3 totals 13 residues. CDR3 coding DNA: TGCAGTGCTGGGGAATTGTACCAAGAGACCCAGTACTTC. It codes for CSAGELYQETQYF.

This clonotype was observed many times. The chain recombines TRBV5-8 with TRBJ2-7; D not resolved. Germline CDR1 SGHTS, CDR2 YDEGEE. CDR3 length: 14 amino acids. V shed 5 bases and J shed 0 bases, with 12 bases lying between them. CDR3 bases: TGTGCCAGCAGATGGGAAGTCAGCTCCTACGAGCAGTACTTC. Translation: CASRWEVSSYEQYF.

In its sample, this clonotype was seen many times. The J gene is TRBJ2-5, the V gene TRBV11-1; no clear D. The CDR3 covers 14 residues. CDR1 is SGHAT and CDR2 is FQDESV in the germline V gene (reference sequence). The V gene lost 5 bases and the J gene lost 2 bases, with 12 bases spanning the gap. This CDR3 is CASSRRATQETQYF. For the CDR3, the DNA is TGTGCCAGCAGCCGTAGGGCCACTCAAGAGACCCAGTACTTC.

There are a few counts of this clonotype. The genes are TRBV14 and TRBJ2-2, with D uncertain. The CDR3 has 13 amino acids. The germline V gene encodes CDR1 SGHDN and CDR2 FVKESK. V was cut by 0 bases and J by 6 bases, with 5 bases left in between. The CDR3 loop is CASSQDWAGELFF. Here the CDR3 DNA reads TGTGCCAGCAGCCAAGACTGGGCCGGGGAGCTGTTTTTT.

This clonotype has at least ten counts. The chain combines TRBV12-3 or TRBV12-4 with TRBJ2-7; 9 nucleotides agree with TRBD2. This CDR3 region has 14 residues. The V and J ends lost 3 bases and 4 bases, in that order; junction bases with no gene match: 4. CDR3 sequence: CASSFSGRGYEQYF. The CDR3 region has the DNA TGTGCCAGCAGTTTTAGCGGGAGAGGGTACGAGCAGTACTTC.

The V call is TRBV27, the J call TRBJ2-5; TRBD1 might be the D (6 bases). There are 13 residues in the CDR3. The germline gives CDR1 MNHEY, CDR2 SMNVEV (reference sequence). V lost 3 bases and J lost 6, with 11 bases in between. The CDR3 bases are TGTGCCAGCAGTTTCCAGGGGCCGAAGACCCAGTACTTC. It specifies CASSFQGPKTQYF.

This clonotype came up many times. This chain links TRBV6-1 with TRBJ1-1, with a weak D call TRBD1 (6 bases). CDR3 size: 14 residues. The germline V gene encodes CDR1 MNHNS and CDR2 SASEGT. Deletions cut 6 bases from V and 4 bases from J, with 15 bases between. The CDR3 bases are TGTGCCAGCAGGAGACAGGAATGGGGCACTGAAGCTTTCTTT. Translation: CASRRQEWGTEAFF.

This clonotype was seen more than once but under ten times. The CDR3 sequence: CASSLRQERQPQHF. The CDR3 bases are TGTGCCAGCTCACTCCGACAGGAGAGACAGCCCCAGCATTTT. The rearrangement links TRBV18 to TRBJ1-5; D is possibly TRBD1 (6 bases). Germline V gene lookup returns CDR1 KGHSH and CDR2 LQKENI. With 4 bases removed from V and 7 bases from J, the gap between germline ends came to 14 bases. CDR3 size: 14 residues.

This clonotype came up many times. The chain links TRBV11-2 to TRBJ2-5; tentative D call: TRBD2 (6 bases). CDR3 length equals 14 residues. Trimming pared 7 bases from V and 4 bases from J, leaving 16 bases between. Germline values: CDR1 SGHAT, CDR2 FQNNGV. The CDR3 spells CASNLDGSGETQYF. CDR3 sequence (DNA): TGTGCCAGCAACTTGGACGGGAGTGGAGAGACCCAGTACTTC. The variable domain in full, with the rest retrieved from reference TRBV11-2 and TRBJ2-5, is EAGVAQSPRYKIIEKRQSVAFWCNPISGHATLYWYQQILGQGPKLLIQFQNNGVVDDSQLPKDRFSAERLKGVDSTLKIQPAKLEDSAVYLCASNLDGSGETQYFGPGTRLLVL.

This clonotype was found many times. In DNA, the CDR3 is TGTGCCAGTAGTTTAACAGGGGTGACCCACGAGCAGTACTTC. Encoded protein: CASSLTGVTHEQYF. The chain recombines TRBV19 with TRBJ2-7, with 7 nucleotides matching TRBD1. This CDR3 is 14 amino acids long. The junction had 9 bases not matched to a gene; V was cut back by 5 bases and J by 5 bases. Germline CDR1 is LNHDA and CDR2 is SQIVND (reference sequence).

This clonotype appeared many times. This chain links TRBV7-8 with TRBJ2-5; D is unresolved. Between the trimmed V and J ends, which lost 4 bases and 4 bases, there was a span of 10 bases. Per germline, CDR1 SGHVS and CDR2 FQNEAQ. CDR3 length: 13 amino acids. CDR3 sequence reads: CASSSRYGETQYF. In nucleotides, the CDR3 is TGTGCCAGCAGCTCTCGATACGGAGAGACCCAGTACTTC.

This clonotype was seen many times. The genes are TRBV27 and TRBJ1-1; tentative D call: TRBD1 (5 bases). This CDR3 contains 15 residues. Germline V gene sequence: CDR1 MNHEY, CDR2 SMNVEV (reference sequence). V dropped 6 bases and J dropped 1 base, with 15 bases sitting between them. The DNA of the CDR3 is TGTGCCAGCAGCTCGGCGGGACGGCCGAACACTGAAGCTTTCTTT. As protein: CASSSAGRPNTEAFF.